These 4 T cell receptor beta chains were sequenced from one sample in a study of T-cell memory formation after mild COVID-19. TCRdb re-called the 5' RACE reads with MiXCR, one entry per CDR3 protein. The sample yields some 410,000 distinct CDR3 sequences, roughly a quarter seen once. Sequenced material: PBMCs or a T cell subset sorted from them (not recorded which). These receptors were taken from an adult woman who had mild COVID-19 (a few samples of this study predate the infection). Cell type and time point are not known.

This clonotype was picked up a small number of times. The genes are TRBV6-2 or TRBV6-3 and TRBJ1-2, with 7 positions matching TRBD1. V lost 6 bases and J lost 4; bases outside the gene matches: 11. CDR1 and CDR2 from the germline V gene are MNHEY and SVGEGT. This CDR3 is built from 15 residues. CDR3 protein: CASRLSTGSGYGYTF. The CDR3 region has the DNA TGTGCCAGCAGACTTTCGACAGGGAGCGGCTATGGCTACACCTTC.

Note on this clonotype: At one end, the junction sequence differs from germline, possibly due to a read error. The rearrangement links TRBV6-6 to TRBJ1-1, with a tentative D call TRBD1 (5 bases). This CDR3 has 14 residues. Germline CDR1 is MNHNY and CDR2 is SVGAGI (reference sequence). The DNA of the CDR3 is TGTGCCAGCAGTTACCTGACAGTGAACCCTGAAGCTTTCTTT. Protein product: CASSYLTVNPEAFF.

CDR3 in DNA: TGTGCCAGCAGCCCCCTAGGGACAGGGCTACAAGAGACCCAGTACTTC. Its protein is CASSPLGTGLQETQYF. The chain recombines TRBV14 with TRBJ2-5, with 9 bases aligning to TRBD1. The germline gives CDR1 SGHDN, CDR2 FVKESK. The J segment lost 2 bases and the V segment lost 4 bases, leaving 8 bases of the junction unmatched. The CDR3 extends over 16 amino acids.

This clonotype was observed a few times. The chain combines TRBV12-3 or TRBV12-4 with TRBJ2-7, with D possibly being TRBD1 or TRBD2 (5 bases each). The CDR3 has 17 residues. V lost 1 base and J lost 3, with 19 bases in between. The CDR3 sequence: CASSLGGYGVKVYEQYF. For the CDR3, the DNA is TGTGCCAGCAGTTTAGGGGGGTATGGTGTGAAGGTCTACGAGCAGTACTTC.